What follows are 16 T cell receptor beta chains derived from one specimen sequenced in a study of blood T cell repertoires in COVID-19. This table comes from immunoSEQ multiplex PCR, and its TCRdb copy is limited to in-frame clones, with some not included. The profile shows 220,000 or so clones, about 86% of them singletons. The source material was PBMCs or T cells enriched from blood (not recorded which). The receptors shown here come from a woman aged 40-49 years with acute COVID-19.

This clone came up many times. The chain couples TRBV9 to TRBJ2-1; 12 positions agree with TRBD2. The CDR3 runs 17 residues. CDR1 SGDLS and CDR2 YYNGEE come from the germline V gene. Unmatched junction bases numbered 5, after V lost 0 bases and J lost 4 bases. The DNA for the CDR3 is TGTGCCAGCAGCGTAGAGACTAGCGGGAGTGGGTACAATGAGCAGTTCTTC. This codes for CASSVETSGSGYNEQFF. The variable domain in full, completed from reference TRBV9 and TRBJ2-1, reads DSGVTQTPKHLITATGQRVTLRCSPRSGDLSVYWYQQSLDQGLQFLIQYYNGEERAKGNILERFSAQQFPDLHSELNLSSLELGDSALYFCASSVETSGSGYNEQFFGPGTRLTVL.

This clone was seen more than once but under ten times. The CDR3 spells CASSPQTGLEQYF. CDR3 nucleotides: TGTGCCAGCAGCCCGCAGACGGGTCTGGAGCAGTACTTC. V and J are TRBV14 and TRBJ2-7; no clear D. V gave up 4 bases and J gave up 7 bases, with 14 bases separating them. Germline-derived CDR1 and CDR2 are SGHDN and FVKESK. CDR3 length equals 13 residues.

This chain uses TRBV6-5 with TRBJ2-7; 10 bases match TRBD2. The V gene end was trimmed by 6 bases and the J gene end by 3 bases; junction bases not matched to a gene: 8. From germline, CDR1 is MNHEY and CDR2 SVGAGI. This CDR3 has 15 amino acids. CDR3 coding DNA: TGTGCCAGCAGGCCCGATAGCGGGAGGCTCTACGAGCAGTACTTC. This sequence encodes CASRPDSGRLYEQYF.

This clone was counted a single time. The CDR3 here is CATSAQGIGEQYF. The CDR3 DNA sequence: TGTGCCACCAGTGCACAGGGAATCGGCGAGCAGTACTTC. This chain connects TRBV24-1 to TRBJ2-7, with D possibly being TRBD1 (6 bases). Germline assignment: CDR1 KGHDR and CDR2 SFDVKD. CDR3 length equals 13 residues. V lost 5 bases, J lost 6 bases, and 13 bases lay in between.

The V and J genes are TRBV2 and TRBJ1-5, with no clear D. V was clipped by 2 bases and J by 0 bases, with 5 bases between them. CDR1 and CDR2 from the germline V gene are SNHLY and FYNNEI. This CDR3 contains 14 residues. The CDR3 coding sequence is TGTGCCAGCAGTGAAAACGGTAGCAATCAGCCCCAGCATTTT. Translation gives CASSENGSNQPQHF.

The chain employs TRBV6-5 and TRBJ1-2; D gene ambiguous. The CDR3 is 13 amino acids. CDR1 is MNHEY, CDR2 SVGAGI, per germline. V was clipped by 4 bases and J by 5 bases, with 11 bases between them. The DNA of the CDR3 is TGTGCCAGCAGTTTGTGGCCCTCTTATGGCTACACCTTC. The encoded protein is CASSLWPSYGYTF.

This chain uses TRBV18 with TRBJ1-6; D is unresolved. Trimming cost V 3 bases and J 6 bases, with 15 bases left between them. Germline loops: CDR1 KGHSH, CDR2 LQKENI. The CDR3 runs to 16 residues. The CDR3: CASSPRAEALNSPLHF. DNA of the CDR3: TGTGCCAGCTCACCTCGCGCGGAGGCGCTTAATTCACCCCTCCACTTT. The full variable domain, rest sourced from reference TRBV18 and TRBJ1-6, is NAGVMQNPRHLVRRRGQEARLRCSPMKGHSHVYWYRQLPEEGLKFMVYLQKENIIDESGMPKERFSAEFPKEGPSILRIQQVVRGDSAAYFCASSPRAEALNSPLHFGNGTRLTVT.

CDR3 loop: CASRTGSTGETQYF. The DNA for the CDR3 is TGTGCCAGCAGAACAGGGTCAACGGGGGAGACCCAGTACTTC. The chain links TRBV2 to TRBJ2-5; D possibly corresponds to TRBD1 (6 bases). Trimming removed 6 bases from V and 5 bases from J, with 16 bases in between. Germline V gene data show CDR1 as SNHLY and CDR2 as FYNNEI. This CDR3 comprises 14 residues.

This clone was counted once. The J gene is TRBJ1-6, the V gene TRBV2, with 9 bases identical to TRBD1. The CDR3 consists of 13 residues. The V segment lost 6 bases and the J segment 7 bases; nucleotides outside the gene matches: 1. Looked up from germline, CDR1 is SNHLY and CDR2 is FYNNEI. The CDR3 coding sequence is TGTGCCAGCAGGGACAGGGGCAATTCACCCCTCCACTTT. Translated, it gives CASRDRGNSPLHF.

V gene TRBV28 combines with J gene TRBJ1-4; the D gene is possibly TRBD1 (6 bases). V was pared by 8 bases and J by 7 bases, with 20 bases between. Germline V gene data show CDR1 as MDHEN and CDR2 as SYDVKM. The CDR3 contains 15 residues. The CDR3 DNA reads TGTGCCAGCGTCCTCTCCGGGGGGGCCACTGAAAAACTGTTTTTT. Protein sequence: CASVLSGGATEKLFF.

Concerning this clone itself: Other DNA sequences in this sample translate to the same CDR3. CDR3 sequence reads: CASDRGSYNEQFF. The CDR3, as DNA: TGTGCCAGCGACAGGGGCTCCTACAATGAGCAGTTCTTC. The V call is TRBV6-5, the J call TRBJ2-1; 8 nucleotides line up with TRBD1. This CDR3 contains 13 residues. Per the germline V gene, CDR1 is MNHEY and CDR2 is SVGAGI. Trimming cost V 8 bases and J 0 bases; bases outside gene matches: 0.

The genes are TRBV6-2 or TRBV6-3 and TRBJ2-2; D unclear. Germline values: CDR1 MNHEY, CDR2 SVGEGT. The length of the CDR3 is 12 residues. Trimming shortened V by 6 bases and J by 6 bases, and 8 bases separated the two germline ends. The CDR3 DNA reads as TGTGCCAGCAGCCGTCCATCCGGGGAGCTGTTTTTT. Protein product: CASSRPSGELFF.

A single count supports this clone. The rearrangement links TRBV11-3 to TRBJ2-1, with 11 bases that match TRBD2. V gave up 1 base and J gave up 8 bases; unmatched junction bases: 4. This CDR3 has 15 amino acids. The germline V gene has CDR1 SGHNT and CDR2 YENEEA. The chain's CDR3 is CASSLGSGRAYEQFF. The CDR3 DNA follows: TGTGCCAGCAGCTTAGGTAGCGGGAGGGCCTATGAGCAGTTCTTC.

Here the CDR3 reads CASSSGQWRTNTEAFF. The CDR3 DNA follows: TGTGCCAGCAGCTCGGGACAGTGGCGGACGAACACTGAAGCTTTCTTT. The rearrangement links TRBV7-9 to TRBJ1-1, with 7 bases that match TRBD1. The V gene's germline CDR1 is SEHNR and CDR2 FQNEAQ (reference sequence). V gave up 4 bases and J gave up 1 base; unmatched junction bases: 9. The CDR3 contains 16 residues.

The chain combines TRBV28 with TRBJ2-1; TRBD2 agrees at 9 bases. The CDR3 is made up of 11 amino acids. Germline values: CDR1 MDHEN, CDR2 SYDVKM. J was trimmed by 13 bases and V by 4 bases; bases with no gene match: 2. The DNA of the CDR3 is TGTGCCAGCAGTTCCGGGACTAGCCAGTTCTTC. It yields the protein CASSSGTSQFF.

The CDR3 loop is CASSDTGNTEAFF. The CDR3 nucleotides are TGTGCCAGCAGTGATACGGGGAACACTGAAGCTTTCTTT. The chain carries TRBV2 and TRBJ1-1; D is unresolved. The germline CDR1 and CDR2 sequences are SNHLY and FYNNEI. This CDR3 comprises 13 residues. Deletions cut 3 bases from V and 1 base from J, with 6 bases between.